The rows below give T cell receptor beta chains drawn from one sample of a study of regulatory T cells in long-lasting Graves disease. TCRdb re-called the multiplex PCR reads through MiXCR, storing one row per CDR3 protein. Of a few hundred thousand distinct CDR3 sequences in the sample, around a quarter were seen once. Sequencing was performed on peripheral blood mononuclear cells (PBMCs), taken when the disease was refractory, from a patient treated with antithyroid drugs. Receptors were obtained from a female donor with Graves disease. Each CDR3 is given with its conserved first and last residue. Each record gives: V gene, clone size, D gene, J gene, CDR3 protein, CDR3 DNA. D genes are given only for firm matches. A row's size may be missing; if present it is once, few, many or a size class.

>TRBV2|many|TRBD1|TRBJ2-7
CASSTWDRVYEQYF
TGTGCCAGCAGCACTTGGGACAGAGTTTACGAGCAGTACTTC
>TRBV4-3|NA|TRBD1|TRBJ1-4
CASSQDAGGTEKLFF
TGCGCCAGCAGCCAAGATGCAGGGGGCACTGAAAAACTGTTTTTT
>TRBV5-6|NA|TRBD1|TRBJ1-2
CASSVLPGQGDYGYTF
TGTGCCAGCAGCGTGCTACCGGGACAGGGGGACTATGGCTACACCTTC
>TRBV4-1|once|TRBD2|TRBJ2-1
CASSNPAGGREQFF
TGCGCCAGCAGTAATCCAGCGGGAGGACGTGAGCAGTTCTTC
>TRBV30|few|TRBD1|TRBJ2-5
CAWSVGATGTGGGETQYF
TGTGCCTGGAGTGTAGGGGCGACCGGGACAGGGGGCGGGGAGACCCAGTACTTC
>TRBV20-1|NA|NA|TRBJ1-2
CSASTGAINGYTF
TGCAGTGCTAGCACGGGGGCAATCAATGGCTACACCTTC
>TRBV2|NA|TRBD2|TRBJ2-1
CASSEKGLEGHEQFF
TGTGCCAGCAGTGAAAAGGGACTAGAGGGCCATGAGCAGTTCTTC
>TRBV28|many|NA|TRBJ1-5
CASGSTGLRSNQPQHF
TGTGCCAGCGGGTCCACAGGGCTGAGAAGCAATCAGCCCCAGCATTTT
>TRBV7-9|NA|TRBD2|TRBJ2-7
CASADSGSIYEQYF
TGTGCCAGCGCTGATAGCGGGAGTATCTACGAGCAGTACTTC
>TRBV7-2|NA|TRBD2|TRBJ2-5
CASSSSSSGEGETQYF
TGTGCCAGCAGCTCGAGTAGTAGCGGGGAGGGGGAGACCCAGTACTTC
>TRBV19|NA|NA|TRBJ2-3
CASSNGLSTDTQYF
TGTGCCAGTAGTAACGGGCTTAGCACAGATACGCAGTATTTT
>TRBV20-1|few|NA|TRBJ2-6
CSARDEQGNSGANVLTF
TGCAGTGCTAGAGATGAACAGGGAAACTCTGGGGCCAACGTCCTGACTTTC
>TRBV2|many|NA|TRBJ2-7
CASGPFQGEQYF
TGTGCCAGCGGACCCTTCCAGGGAGAGCAGTACTTC
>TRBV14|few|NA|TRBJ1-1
CASSQVRGEGTEAFF
TGTGCCAGCAGCCAAGTTCGGGGAGAGGGCACTGAAGCTTTCTTT
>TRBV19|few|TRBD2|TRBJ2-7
CASSNPRRLAGVVEQYF
TGTGCCAGTAGTAACCCCCGGCGGCTAGCGGGAGTGGTTGAGCAGTACTTC
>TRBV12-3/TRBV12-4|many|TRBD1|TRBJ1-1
CASSSGGLDTEAFF
TGTGCCAGCAGTTCAGGGGGCTTAGACACTGAAGCTTTCTTT
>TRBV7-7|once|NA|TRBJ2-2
CASRPSGVGGELFF
TGTGCCAGCCGACCCAGCGGCGTCGGCGGGGAGCTGTTTTTT
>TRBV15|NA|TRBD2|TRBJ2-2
CATSRGLAGETGELFF
TGTGCCACCAGCAGAGGACTAGCGGGTGAGACCGGGGAGCTGTTTTTT
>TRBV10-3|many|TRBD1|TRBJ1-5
CAISEGQGENQPQHF
TGTGCCATCAGTGAAGGACAGGGCGAAAATCAGCCCCAGCATTTT
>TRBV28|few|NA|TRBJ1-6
CASSESVGGSPLHF
TGTGCCAGCAGTGAAAGCGTTGGAGGTTCACCCCTCCACTTT
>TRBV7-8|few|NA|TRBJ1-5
CASSLAHRTIEGQPQHF
TGTGCCAGCAGCTTAGCTCATCGGACTATCGAGGGTCAGCCCCAGCATTTT
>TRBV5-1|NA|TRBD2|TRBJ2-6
CASSPAGRAEVSGANVLTF
TGCGCCAGCAGTCCAGCGGGGAGGGCGGAAGTCTCTGGGGCCAACGTCCTGACTTTC
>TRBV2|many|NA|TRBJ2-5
CASSGGLQETQYF
TGTGCCAGCAGCGGCGGCCTCCAAGAGACCCAGTACTTC
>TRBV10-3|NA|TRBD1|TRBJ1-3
CAISEGQGNGNTIYF
TGTGCCATCAGCGAAGGACAGGGGAACGGAAACACCATATATTTT
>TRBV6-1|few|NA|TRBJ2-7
CASSEGRLYEQYF
TGTGCCAGCAGTGAAGGGAGACTTTACGAGCAGTACTTC